The clone carrying this T cell receptor beta chain showed up just a few times. Antigen unknown. This entry is derived from a study of T cell repertoires in cytomegalovirus infection. Each CDR3 protein gets one entry after TCRdb re-called the reads with MiXCR. This table holds 550,000 to 850,000 distinct CDR3 sequences, around a third found once. V lost 4 bases to trimming and J lost 5 bases; unmatched junction nucleotides: 9. Germline loops: CDR1 SGHAT, CDR2 FQNNGV. The CDR3 has 15 residues. The V gene is TRBV11-2, the J gene TRBJ2-5; 8 nucleotides line up with TRBD2. The TCR comes from a human donor in good health (CMV status not recorded). Some clones in this sample may be carry-over from other donors' samples. Sequences were derived from cultured PBMCs, sampled from culture after CMV antigen stimulation. CDR3 amino acids: CASSSQGASGETQYF. Written as DNA, the CDR3 is TGTGCCAGCAGCTCCCAAGGGGCTAGCGGGGAGACCCAGTACTTC.